This T cell receptor (beta chain) was captured in a study of T cell repertoires in cytomegalovirus infection. On the study more broadly: HLA-C-restricted CMV epitopes, recently identified, and well-studied HLA-B-restricted ones were used by the study.

CDR3 length: 13 amino acids. Deletions cut 3 bases from V and 11 bases from J, with 11 bases between. Comment on this clonotype: The antigen is undetermined.

TCRdb analysed the reads with MiXCR anew, one entry per CDR3 protein. The data show hundreds of thousands of distinct CDR3 sequences, 30% to 40% seen once. This specimen consisted of cultured PBMCs, obtained from culture after CMV antigen stimulation. The clonotype was recovered from a human donor in good health (CMV status not recorded). Some clones in this sample may be carry-over from other donors' samples. The chain couples TRBV12-3 or TRBV12-4 to TRBJ1-6; D call uncertain. The CDR3 coding sequence is TGTGCCAGCAGTTTCATGAGGGATACACCCCTCCACTTT. Translation: CASSFMRDTPLHF.